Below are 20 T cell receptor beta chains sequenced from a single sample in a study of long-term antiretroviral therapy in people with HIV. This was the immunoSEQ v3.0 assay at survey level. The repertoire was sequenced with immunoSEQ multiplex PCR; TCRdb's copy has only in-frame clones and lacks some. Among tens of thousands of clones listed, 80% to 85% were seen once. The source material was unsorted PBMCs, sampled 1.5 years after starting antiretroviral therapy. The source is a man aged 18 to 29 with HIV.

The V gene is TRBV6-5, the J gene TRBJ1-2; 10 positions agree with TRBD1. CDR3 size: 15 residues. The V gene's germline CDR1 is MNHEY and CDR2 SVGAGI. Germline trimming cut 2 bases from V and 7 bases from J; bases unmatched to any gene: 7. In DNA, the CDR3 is TGTGCCAGCAGTTACCCCAGGGACAGGGGATTTGGCTACACCTTC. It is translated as CASSYPRDRGFGYTF.

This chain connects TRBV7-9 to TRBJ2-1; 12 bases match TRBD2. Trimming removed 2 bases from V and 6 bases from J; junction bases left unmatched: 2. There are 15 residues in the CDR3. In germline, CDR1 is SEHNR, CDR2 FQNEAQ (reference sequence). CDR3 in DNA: TGTGCCAGCAGCTTATTGACTAGCGGGGGCAATGAGCAGTTCTTC. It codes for CASSLLTSGGNEQFF.

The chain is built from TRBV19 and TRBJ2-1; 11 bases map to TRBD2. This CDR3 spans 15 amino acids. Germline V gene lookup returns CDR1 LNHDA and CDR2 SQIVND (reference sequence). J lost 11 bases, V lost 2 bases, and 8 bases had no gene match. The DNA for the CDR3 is TGTGCCAGTAGTATACTGGCTAGCGGGAGGTCGCAGCAGTTCTTC. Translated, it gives CASSILASGRSQQFF.

CDR3 nucleotides: TGTGCCAGCACCCTCGGCGGGGGGATTAGCGGCTACACCTTC. As protein: CASTLGGGISGYTF. This sequence joins TRBV28 and TRBJ1-2; D perhaps matches TRBD1 (5 bases). From germline, CDR1 is MDHEN and CDR2 SYDVKM. V was pared by 7 bases and J by 8 bases, with 20 bases between. The CDR3 is 14 amino acids.

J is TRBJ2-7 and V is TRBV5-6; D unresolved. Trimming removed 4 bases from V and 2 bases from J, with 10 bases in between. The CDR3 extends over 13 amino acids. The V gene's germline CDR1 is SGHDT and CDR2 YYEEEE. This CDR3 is CASSTGLTYEQYF. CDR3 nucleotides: TGTGCCAGCAGCACTGGTTTGACCTACGAGCAGTACTTC.

The CDR3 protein is CASSYLSRVDEQFF. The CDR3 coding sequence is TGTGCCAGCAGTTATTTGTCTAGGGTTGATGAGCAGTTCTTC. The gene calls are TRBV6-6 and TRBJ2-1; D unclear. The CDR3 length is 14 residues. Trimming shortened V by 3 bases and J by 8 bases, and 14 bases separated the two germline ends. The germline V gene encodes CDR1 MNHNY and CDR2 SVGAGI (reference sequence).

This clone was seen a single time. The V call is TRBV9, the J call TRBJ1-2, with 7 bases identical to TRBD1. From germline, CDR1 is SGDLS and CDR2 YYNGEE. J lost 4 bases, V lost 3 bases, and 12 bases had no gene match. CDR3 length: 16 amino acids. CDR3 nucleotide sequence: TGTGCCAGCAGCGATCGACAGGGAAGAAACGGCTATGGCTACACCTTC. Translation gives CASSDRQGRNGYGYTF.

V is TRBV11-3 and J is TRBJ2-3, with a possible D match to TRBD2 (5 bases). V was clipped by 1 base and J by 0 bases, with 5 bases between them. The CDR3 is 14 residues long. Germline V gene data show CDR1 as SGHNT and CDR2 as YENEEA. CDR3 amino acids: CASSLGTSTDTQYF. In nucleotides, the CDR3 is TGTGCCAGCAGCTTAGGGACTAGCACAGATACGCAGTATTTT.

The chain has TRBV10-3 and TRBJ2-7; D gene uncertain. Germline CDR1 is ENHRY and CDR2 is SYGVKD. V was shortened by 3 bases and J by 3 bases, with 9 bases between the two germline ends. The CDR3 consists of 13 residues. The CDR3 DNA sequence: TGTGCCATCAGTGACCCGACGGGCTACGAGCAGTACTTC. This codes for CAISDPTGYEQYF.

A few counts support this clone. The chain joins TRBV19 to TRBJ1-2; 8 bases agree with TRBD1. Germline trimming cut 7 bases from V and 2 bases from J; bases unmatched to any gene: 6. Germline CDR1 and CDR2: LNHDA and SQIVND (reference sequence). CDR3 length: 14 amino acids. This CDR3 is CASTADRVNYGYTF. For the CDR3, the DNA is TGTGCCAGTACCGCGGACAGGGTGAACTATGGCTACACCTTC.

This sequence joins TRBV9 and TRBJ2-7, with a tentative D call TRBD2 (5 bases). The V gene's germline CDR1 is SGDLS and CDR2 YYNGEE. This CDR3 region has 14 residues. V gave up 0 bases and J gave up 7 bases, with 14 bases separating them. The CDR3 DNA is TGTGCCAGCAGCGTAGTGGCGGGCACCCATGAGCAGTACTTC. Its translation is CASSVVAGTHEQYF.

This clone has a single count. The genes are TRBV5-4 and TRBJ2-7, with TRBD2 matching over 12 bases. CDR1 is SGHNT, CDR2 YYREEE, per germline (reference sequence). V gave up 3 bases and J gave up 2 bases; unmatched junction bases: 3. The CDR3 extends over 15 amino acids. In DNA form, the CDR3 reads TGTGCCAGCAGCTCTAGCGGGAGGGCCCCCTACGAGCAGTACTTC. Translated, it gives CASSSSGRAPYEQYF. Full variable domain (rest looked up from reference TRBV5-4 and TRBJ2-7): ETGVTQSPTHLIKTRGQQVTLRCSSQSGHNTVSWYQQALGQGPQFIFQYYREEENGRGNFPPRFSGLQFPNYSSELNVNALELDDSALYLCASSSSGRAPYEQYFGPGTRLTVT.

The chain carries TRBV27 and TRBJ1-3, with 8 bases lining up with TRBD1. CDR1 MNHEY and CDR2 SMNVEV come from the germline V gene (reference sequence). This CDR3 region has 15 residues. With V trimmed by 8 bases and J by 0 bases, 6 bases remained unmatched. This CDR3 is CASGDRSCSGNTIYF. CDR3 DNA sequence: TGTGCCAGCGGGGACAGGTCCTGCTCTGGAAACACCATATATTTT.

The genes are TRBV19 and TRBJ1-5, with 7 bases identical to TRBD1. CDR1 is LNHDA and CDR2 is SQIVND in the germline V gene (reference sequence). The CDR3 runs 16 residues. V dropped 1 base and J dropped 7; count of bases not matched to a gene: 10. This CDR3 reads CASSIVSGGGGQPQHF. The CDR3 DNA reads TGTGCCAGTAGTATAGTCTCAGGAGGGGGCGGACAGCCCCAGCATTTT.

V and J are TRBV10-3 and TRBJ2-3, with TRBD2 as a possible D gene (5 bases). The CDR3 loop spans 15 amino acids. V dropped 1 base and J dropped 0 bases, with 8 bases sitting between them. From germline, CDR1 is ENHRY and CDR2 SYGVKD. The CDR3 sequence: CAISEWELSTDTQYF. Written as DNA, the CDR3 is TGTGCCATCAGTGAGTGGGAGTTAAGCACAGATACGCAGTATTTT.

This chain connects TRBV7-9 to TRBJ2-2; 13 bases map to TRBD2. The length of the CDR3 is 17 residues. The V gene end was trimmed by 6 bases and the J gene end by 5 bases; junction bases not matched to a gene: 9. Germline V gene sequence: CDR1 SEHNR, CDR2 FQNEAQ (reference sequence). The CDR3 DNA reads TGTGCCAGCAGTTTCCTCAAGGGACTAGCGGGGACCGGGGAGCTGTTTTTT. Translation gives CASSFLKGLAGTGELFF.

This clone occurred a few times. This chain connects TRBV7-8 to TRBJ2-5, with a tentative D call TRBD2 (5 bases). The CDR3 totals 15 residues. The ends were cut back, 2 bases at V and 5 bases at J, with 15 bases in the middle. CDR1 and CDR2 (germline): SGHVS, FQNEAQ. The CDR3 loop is CASSLRSTGGETQYF. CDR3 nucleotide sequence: TGTGCCAGCAGCTTAAGATCAACGGGCGGGGAGACCCAGTACTTC.

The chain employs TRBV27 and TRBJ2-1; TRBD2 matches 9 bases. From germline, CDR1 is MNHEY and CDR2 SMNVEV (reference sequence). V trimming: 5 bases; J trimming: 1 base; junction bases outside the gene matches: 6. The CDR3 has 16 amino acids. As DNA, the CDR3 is TGTGCCAGCAGTCCCGATAGCGGGAGATCCTACAATGAGCAGTTCTTC. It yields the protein CASSPDSGRSYNEQFF.

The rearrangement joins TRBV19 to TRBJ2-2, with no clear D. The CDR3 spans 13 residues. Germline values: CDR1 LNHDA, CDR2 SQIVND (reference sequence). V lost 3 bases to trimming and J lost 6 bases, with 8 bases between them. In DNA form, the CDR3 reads TGTGCCAGTAGTATTACCCTTTCCGGGGAGCTGTTTTTT. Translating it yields CASSITLSGELFF.

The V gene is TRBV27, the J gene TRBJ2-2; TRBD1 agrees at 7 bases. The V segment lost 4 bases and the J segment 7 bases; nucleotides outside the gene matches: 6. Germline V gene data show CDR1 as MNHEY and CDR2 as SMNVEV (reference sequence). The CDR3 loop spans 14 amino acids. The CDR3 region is CASSWTGYNGELFF. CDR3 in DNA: TGTGCCAGCAGTTGGACAGGTTATAACGGGGAGCTGTTTTTT.